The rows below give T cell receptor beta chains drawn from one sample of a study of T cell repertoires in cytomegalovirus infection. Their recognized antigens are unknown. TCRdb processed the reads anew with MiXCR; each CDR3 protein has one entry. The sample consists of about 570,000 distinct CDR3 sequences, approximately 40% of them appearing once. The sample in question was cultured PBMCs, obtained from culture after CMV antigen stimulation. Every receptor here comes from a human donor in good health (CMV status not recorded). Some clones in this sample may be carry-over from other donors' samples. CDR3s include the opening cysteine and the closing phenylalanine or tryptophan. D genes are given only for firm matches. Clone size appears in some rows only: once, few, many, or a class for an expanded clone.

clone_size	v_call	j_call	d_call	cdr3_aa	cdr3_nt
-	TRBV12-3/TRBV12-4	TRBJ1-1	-	CASSFSPSFVTEAFF	TGTGCCAGCAGTTTTTCCCCGTCGTTCGTCACTGAAGCTTTCTTT
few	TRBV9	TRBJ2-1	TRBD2	CASSVGGGGYNEQFF	TGTGCCAGCAGCGTGGGCGGGGGGGGATACAATGAGCAGTTCTTC
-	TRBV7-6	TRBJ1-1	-	CASSADGGGVTEAFF	TGTGCCAGCAGCGCCGACGGGGGGGGGGTTACTGAAGCTTTCTTT
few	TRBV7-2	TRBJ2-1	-	CASSFMRGGTYNEQFF	TGTGCCAGCAGCTTTATGCGGGGTGGAACCTACAATGAGCAGTTCTTC
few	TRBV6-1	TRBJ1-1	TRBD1	CASRKTGGTDTEAFF	TGTGCCAGCAGAAAAACAGGGGGCACGGACACTGAAGCTTTCTTT
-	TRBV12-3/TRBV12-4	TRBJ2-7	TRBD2	CASSLAGLAGTEQYF	TGTGCCAGCAGTTTAGCGGGACTAGCGGGTACCGAGCAGTACTTC
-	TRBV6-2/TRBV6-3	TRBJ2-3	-	CAGSYPSTDTQYF	TGTGCCGGCAGTTACCCCAGCACAGATACGCAGTATTTT
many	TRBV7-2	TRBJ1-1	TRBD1	CASSLGAGGADLLAFF	TGTGCCAGCAGCTTAGGGGCAGGGGGCGCAGACCTCTTAGCTTTCTTT
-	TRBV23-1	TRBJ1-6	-	CASSQSPLRSSYNSPLHF	TGCGCCAGCAGTCAATCGCCTCTTAGGAGCTCCTATAATTCACCCCTCCACTTT
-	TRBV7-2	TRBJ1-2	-	CASSLSSVWSFLREHYGYTF	TGTGCCAGCAGCTTAAGTTCCGTCTGGTCCTTCCTAAGGGAACACTATGGCTACACCTTC
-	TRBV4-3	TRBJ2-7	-	CASSQEEVSYEQYF	TGCGCCAGCAGCCAAGAGGAGGTGTCCTACGAGCAGTACTTC
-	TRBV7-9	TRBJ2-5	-	CASSLVVQGETQYF	TGTGCCAGCAGCTTGGTTGTCCAGGGGGAGACCCAGTACTTC
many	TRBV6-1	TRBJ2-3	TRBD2	CASSPYSGSTDTQYF	TGTGCCAGCAGTCCTTATAGCGGGAGCACAGATACGCAGTATTTT
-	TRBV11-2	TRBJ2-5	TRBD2	CASSLDIGRGLAGPQETQYF	TGTGCCAGCAGCTTAGATATCGGCAGGGGCCTAGCGGGACCTCAAGAGACCCAGTACTTC
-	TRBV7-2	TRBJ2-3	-	CASSLQARPSTDTQYF	TGTGCCAGCAGCTTACAGGCCCGTCCCAGCACAGATACGCAGTATTTT
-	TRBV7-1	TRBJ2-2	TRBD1	CAGQGTNTGELFF	TGTGCTGGACAGGGGACGAACACCGGGGAGCTGTTTTTT
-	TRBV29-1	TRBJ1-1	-	CSVEVITGSTEAFF	TGCAGCGTTGAAGTGATAACAGGGTCCACTGAAGCTTTCTTT
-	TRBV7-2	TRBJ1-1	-	CASSPRVSLTEAFF	TGTGCCAGCAGCCCCCGGGTGAGTTTGACTGAAGCTTTCTTT
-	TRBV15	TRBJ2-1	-	CATSRGYVGRSGNEQFF	TGTGCCACCAGCAGAGGCTATGTCGGGAGAAGCGGCAATGAGCAGTTCTTC
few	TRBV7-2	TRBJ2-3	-	CASSLWPSTDTQYF	TGTGCCAGCAGCCTATGGCCTAGCACAGATACGCAGTATTTT
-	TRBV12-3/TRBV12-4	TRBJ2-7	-	CASSFRGRFFEQYF	TGTGCCAGCAGTTTCAGGGGGAGGTTCTTCGAGCAGTACTTC
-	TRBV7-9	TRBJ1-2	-	CASSPREETVWRGYTF	TGTGCCAGCAGCCCGCGGGAAGAAACGGTTTGGAGAGGCTACACCTTC